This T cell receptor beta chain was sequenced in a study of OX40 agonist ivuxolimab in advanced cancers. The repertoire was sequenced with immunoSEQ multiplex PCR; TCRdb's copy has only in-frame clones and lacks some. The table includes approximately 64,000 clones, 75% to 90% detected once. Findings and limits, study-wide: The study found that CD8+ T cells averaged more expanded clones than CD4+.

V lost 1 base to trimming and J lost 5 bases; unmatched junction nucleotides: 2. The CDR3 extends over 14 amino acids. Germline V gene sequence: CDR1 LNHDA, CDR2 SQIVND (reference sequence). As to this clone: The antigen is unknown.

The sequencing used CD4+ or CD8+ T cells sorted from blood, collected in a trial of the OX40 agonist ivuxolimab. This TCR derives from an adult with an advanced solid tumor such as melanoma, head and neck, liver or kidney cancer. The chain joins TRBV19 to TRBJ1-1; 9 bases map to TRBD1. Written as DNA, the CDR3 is TGTGCCAGTAGTATAGGGACAGGGGAGACTGAAGCTTTCTTT. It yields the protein CASSIGTGETEAFF.